A single sample gave rise to the 7 T cell receptor beta chains below, sequenced in a study of shared clonotypes between healthy human individuals. The assay was immunoSEQ multiplex PCR, and TCRdb's table has in-frame clones only and misses some. The profile shows about a million clones, about 76% of them singletons. The specimen sequenced was memory CD4+ T cells sorted from blood. Subset meaning: CD45RA-negative fraction. The receptors derive from a man aged 18 to 35 in good health.

The chain combines TRBV7-9 with TRBJ2-1; 11 bases are shared with TRBD2. The CDR3 is 14 residues long. In germline, CDR1 is SEHNR, CDR2 FQNEAQ (reference sequence). The trim removed 10 bases at V and 4 bases at J, leaving 6 bases unmatched. CDR3: CAISLAGVYNEQFF. The CDR3 region has the DNA TGTGCCATTTCACTAGCGGGAGTTTACAATGAGCAGTTCTTC.

The rearrangement links TRBV11-2 to TRBJ2-5; tentative D call: TRBD2 (5 bases). The CDR3 spans 16 residues. The V gene's germline CDR1 is SGHAT and CDR2 FQNNGV. V dropped 1 base and J dropped 5 bases, with 17 bases sitting between them. The CDR3 protein is CASSLGGLGRRETQYF. For the CDR3, the DNA is TGTGCCAGCAGCTTAGGAGGGCTCGGGCGGAGGGAGACCCAGTACTTC.

This rearrangement joins TRBV5-1 to TRBJ1-1; D may be TRBD1 (6 bases). The CDR3 spans 15 residues. The germline V gene has CDR1 SGHRS and CDR2 YFSETQ. The V gene lost 1 base and the J gene lost 4 bases, with 14 bases spanning the gap. The CDR3 coding sequence is TGCGCCAGCAGCTTGAGCACAGGGCAGGGCACTGAAGCTTTCTTT. Amino acids: CASSLSTGQGTEAFF.

The V call is TRBV19, the J call TRBJ1-1, with TRBD1 matching over 9 bases. This CDR3 has 16 amino acids. J was trimmed by 6 bases and V by 0 bases; bases with no gene match: 8. The germline gives CDR1 LNHDA, CDR2 SQIVND (reference sequence). In nucleotides, the CDR3 is TGTGCCAGTAGTATAGAACGACAGGGGGTTCGATCTGAAGCTTTCTTT. It is translated as CASSIERQGVRSEAFF.

The DNA for the CDR3 is TGTGCCAGCAGCCTCGGACTAGCGGGAGTTCGGGAGACCCAGTACTTC. Its translation is CASSLGLAGVRETQYF. The V and J genes are TRBV7-2 and TRBJ2-5; TRBD2 aligns across 13 bases. Germline V gene sequence: CDR1 SGHTA, CDR2 FQGNSA. The CDR3 covers 16 residues. The trim removed 5 bases at V and 5 bases at J, leaving 8 bases unmatched.

The rearrangement joins TRBV14 to TRBJ1-2; D unclear. Trimming left V 0 bases short and J 3 bases short, with 5 bases between. CDR3 size: 13 residues. Germline CDR1 reads SGHDN; CDR2 reads FVKESK. DNA for the CDR3: TGTGCCAGCAGCCAAGATGTGGACTATGGCTACACCTTC. Translated: CASSQDVDYGYTF.

The chain links TRBV6-5 to TRBJ1-1; D unclear. This CDR3 spans 12 amino acids. CDR1 is MNHEY, CDR2 SVGAGI, per germline. V was cut by 10 bases and J by 4 bases, with 13 bases left in between. The CDR3 protein is CATRDVGTEAFF. CDR3 bases: TGTGCCACGAGAGACGTTGGCACTGAAGCTTTCTTT.